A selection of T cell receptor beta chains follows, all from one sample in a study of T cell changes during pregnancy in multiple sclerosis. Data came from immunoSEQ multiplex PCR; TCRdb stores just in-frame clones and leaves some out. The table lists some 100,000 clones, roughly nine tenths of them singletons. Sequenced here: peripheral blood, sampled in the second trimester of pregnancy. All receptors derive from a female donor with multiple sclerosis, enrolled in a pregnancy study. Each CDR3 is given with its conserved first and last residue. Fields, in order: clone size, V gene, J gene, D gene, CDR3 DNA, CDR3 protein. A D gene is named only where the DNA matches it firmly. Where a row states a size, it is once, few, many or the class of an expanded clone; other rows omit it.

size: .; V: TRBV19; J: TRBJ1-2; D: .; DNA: TGTGCCAGTAGTAATCAGGCGGGGAACTATGGCTACACCTTC; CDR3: CASSNQAGNYGYTF
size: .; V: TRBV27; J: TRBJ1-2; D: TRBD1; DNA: TGTGCCAGCAGTTTACAGGGGGGACGTTATGGCTACACCTTC; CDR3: CASSLQGGRYGYTF
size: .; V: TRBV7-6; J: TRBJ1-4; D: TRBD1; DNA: TGTGCCAGCAGCCTCGGGACAGCAAATGAAAAACTGTTTTTT; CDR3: CASSLGTANEKLFF
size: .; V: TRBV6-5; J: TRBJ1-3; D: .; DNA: TGTGCCAGCACGGGAAACACCATATATTTT; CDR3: CASTGNTIYF
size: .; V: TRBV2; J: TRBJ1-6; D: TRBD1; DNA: TGTGCCAGCAGTCGCACTACCTCACAGGGGGCGAATAATTCACCCCTCCACTTT; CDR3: CASSRTTSQGANNSPLHF
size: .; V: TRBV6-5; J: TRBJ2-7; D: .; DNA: TGTGCCAGCAGTGGGACACTTCTTCTCTACGAGCAGTACTTC; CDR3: CASSGTLLLYEQYF
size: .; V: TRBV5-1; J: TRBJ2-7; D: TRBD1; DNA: TGCGCCAGCAGACCCCCGGACAGGGATTTCCACGAGCAGTACTTC; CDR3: CASRPPDRDFHEQYF
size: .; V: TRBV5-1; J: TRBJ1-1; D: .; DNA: TGCGCCAGCAGCAAAGGACAGCAGGTCACTGAAGCTTTCTTT; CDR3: CASSKGQQVTEAFF
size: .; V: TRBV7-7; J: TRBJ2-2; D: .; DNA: TGTGCCAGCAGCTTAGGGGGGGCCGGGGAGCTGTTTTTT; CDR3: CASSLGGAGELFF
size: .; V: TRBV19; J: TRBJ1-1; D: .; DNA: TGTGCCAGTAGTGGCAACCGTCAAGCTTTCTTT; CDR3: CASSGNRQAFF
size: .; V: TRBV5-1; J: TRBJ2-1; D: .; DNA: TGCGCCAGCAGCCCAGGGACTCTACTGAACCATGAGCAGTTCTTC; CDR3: CASSPGTLLNHEQFF
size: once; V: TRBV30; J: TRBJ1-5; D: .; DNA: TGTGCCTCGTCCGGACAGAGCAGGAATCAGCCCCAGCATTTT; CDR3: CASSGQSRNQPQHF
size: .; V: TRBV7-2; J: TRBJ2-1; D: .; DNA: TGTGCCAGCAGCTTAGGGCCCAGGGAATCCTACAATGAGCAGTTCTTC; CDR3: CASSLGPRESYNEQFF
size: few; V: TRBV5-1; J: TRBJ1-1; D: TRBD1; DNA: TGCGCCAGCAGCTTGCGGACAGGGGGAAACACTGAAGCTTTCTTT; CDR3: CASSLRTGGNTEAFF
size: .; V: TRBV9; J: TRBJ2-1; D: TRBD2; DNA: TGTGCCAGCAGCGTACCCTCACTAGCGGGGGGGCCCAATGAGCAGTTCTTC; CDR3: CASSVPSLAGGPNEQFF
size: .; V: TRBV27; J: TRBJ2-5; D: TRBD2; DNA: TGTGCCAGCAGTTCCTCACCGGGACTAGGAGGAGAGACCCAGTACTTC; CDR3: CASSSSPGLGGETQYF
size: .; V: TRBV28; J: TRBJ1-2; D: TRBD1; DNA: TGTGCCAGCAGGGTCGGGACAGGCTATGGCTACACCTTC; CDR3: CASRVGTGYGYTF
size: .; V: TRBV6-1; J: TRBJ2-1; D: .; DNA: TGTGCCAGTCGTACGTGGGGCGCCTACAATGAGCAGTTCTTC; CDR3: CASRTWGAYNEQFF
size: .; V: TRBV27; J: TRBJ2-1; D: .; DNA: TGTGCCAGCAGGAGTAGGGGGATCGGCTACAATGAGCAGTTCTTC; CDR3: CASRSRGIGYNEQFF
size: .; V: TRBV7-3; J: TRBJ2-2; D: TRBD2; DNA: TGTGCCAGCAGCTTAAGTGTTGCTAGCGGGGTCACCGGGGAGCTGTTTTTT; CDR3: CASSLSVASGVTGELFF
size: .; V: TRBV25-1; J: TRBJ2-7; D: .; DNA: TGTGCCAGCAGTGAACGCGAGCAGTACTTC; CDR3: CASSEREQYF
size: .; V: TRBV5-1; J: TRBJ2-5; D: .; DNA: TGCGCCAGCAGCAATCTACAGGGACAATCAACCCAGTACTTC; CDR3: CASSNLQGQSTQYF
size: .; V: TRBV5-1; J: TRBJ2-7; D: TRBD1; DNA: TGCGCCAGCAGACAAAGGCCGACCGGACAGGGCGACGGCGAGCAGTACTTC; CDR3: CASRQRPTGQGDGEQYF
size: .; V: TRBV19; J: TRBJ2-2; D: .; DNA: TGTGCCAGTAGTATAGTGGCTACCGGGGAGCTGTTTTTT; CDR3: CASSIVATGELFF
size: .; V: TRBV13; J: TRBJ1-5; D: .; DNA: TGTGCCAGCAGCTTAAAAGCACGTAATCAGCCCCAGCATTTT; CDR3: CASSLKARNQPQHF
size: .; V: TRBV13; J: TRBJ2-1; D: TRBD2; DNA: TGTGCCAGCAGCTTACCACTAGCGGGGGTAGTGGATGAGCAGTTCTTC; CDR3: CASSLPLAGVVDEQFF
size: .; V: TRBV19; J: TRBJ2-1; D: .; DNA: TGTGCCAGTAGTATTAATTCGGGGGATATTGGTTACAATGAGCAGTTCTTC; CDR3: CASSINSGDIGYNEQFF
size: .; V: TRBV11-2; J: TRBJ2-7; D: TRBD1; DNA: TGTGCCAGCACCCTGACAGGGTACGAGCAGTACTTC; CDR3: CASTLTGYEQYF
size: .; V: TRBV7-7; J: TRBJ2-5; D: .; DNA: TGTGCCAGCAGCTTGTCCAGGGGAGAGACCCAGTACTTC; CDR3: CASSLSRGETQYF
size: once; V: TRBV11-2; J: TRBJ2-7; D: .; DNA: TGTGCCAGCAGCCCCACTCAGGCGACCATCTACGAGCAGTACTTC; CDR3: CASSPTQATIYEQYF
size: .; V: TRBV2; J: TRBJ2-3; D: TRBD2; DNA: TGTGCCAGCAGTCCCGGGAGGGCCCTCTCAGATACGCAGTATTTT; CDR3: CASSPGRALSDTQYF
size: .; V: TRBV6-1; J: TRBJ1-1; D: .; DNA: TGTGCCAGCACCCTCGACACCCCGAACACTGAAGCTTTCTTT; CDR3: CASTLDTPNTEAFF